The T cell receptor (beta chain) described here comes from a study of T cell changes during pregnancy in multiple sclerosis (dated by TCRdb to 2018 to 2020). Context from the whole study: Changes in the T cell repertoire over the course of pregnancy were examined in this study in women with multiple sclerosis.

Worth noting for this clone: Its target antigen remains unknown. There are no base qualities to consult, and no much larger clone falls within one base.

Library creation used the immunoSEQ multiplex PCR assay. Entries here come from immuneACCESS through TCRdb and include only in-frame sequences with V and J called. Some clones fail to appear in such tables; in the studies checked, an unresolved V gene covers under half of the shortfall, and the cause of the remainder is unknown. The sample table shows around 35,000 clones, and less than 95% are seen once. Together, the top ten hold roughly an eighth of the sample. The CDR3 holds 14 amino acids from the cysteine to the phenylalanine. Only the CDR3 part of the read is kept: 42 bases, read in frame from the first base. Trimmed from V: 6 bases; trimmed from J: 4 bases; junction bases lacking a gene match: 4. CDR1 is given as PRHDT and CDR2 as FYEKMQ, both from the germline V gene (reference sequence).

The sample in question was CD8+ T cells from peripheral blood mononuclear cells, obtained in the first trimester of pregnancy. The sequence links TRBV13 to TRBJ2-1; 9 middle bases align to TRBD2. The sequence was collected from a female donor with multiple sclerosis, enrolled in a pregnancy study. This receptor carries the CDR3 CASRAGGMYNEQFF. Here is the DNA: TGTGCCAGCAGGGCGGGAGGGATGTACAATGAGCAGTTCTTC.